One and the same sample provided the 26 T cell receptor beta chains below, sequenced in a study of CDR3 diversity in severe acne (dated by TCRdb to the late 2010s). Library construction relied on PCR. Sequencing instrument: Illumina HiSeq 2000. TCRdb cleaned the public reads at Q25 with fastp, built clones with MiXCR and kept in-frame beta chains. Each entry merges the rows of one CDR3 protein and shows their most common DNA and genes. The sample records over 70,000 distinct CDR3 sequences, around 49% of which are singletons. The ten largest account for 13% to 15% of the sample. Sequenced material: blood. The receptor set was obtained from a male donor in good health, without acne.

The rearrangement uses TRBV25-1 and TRBJ1-4; the D is unclear. Trimming stripped 6 bases from V and 5 bases from J, with 7 bases between. Germline CDR1 MGHDK, CDR2 SYGVNS. This CDR3 is 12 amino acids long. The CDR3 DNA is TGTGCCAGCAGCCAGGCGAATGAAAAACTGTTTTTT. Encoded protein: CASSQANEKLFF.

With regard to this clonotype: The conserved phenylalanine or tryptophan normally closing the CDR3 is absent here, so this likely arose from a read error. The V gene is TRBV3-1, the J gene TRBJ1-1; D may be TRBD1 (6 bases). CDR1 LGHDT and CDR2 YNNKEL come from the germline V gene (reference sequence). This CDR3 spans 16 amino acids. CDR3 loop: CASSQIGQTLNTEAFL. In DNA form, the CDR3 reads TGTGCTAGCAGCCAAATCGGACAGACCCTGAACACTGAAGCTTTCCTT.

The V gene is TRBV29-1, the J gene TRBJ2-3; D not certain. This CDR3 has 12 amino acids. Trimming took off 7 bases at V and 6 bases at J, with 14 bases between the two ends. Germline V gives CDR1 SQVTM, CDR2 ANQGSEA. The CDR3 DNA sequence: TGCAGCGGACACAAACCGGGCGATACGCAGTATTTT. It yields the protein CSGHKPGDTQYF.

The chain has TRBV6-2 or TRBV6-3 and TRBJ2-4, with TRBD1 matching 7 bases. The CDR3 length is 16 residues. V shed 8 bases, J shed 1 base, and the junction held 11 bases outside the gene matches. The germline CDR1 and CDR2 sequences are MNHEY and SVGEGT. The CDR3 DNA reads TGTGCCAGCTCCCACAGGGGTGAGACGGCCAAAAACATTCAGTACTTC. This sequence encodes CASSHRGETAKNIQYF.

The chain couples TRBV9 to TRBJ1-2, with 8 bases fitting TRBD1. The CDR3 is made up of 15 amino acids. CDR1 is SGDLS and CDR2 is YYNGEE in the germline V gene. Trimming cost V 4 bases and J 5 bases; bases outside gene matches: 10. CDR3 in amino acids: CASSLAGGAGYGYTF. CDR3 coding DNA: TGTGCCAGCAGCCTAGCAGGGGGCGCTGGGTATGGCTACACCTTC.

This clonotype has only a few counts. The chain combines TRBV20-1 with TRBJ2-5; 14 positions agree with TRBD2. The CDR3 totals 15 residues. Germline V gene lookup returns CDR1 DFQATT and CDR2 SNEGSKA (reference sequence). The V gene end was trimmed by 1 base and the J gene end by 7 bases; junction bases not matched to a gene: 5. This CDR3 reads CSARAGLAGGVTQYF. Here the CDR3 DNA reads TGCAGTGCTAGAGCTGGACTAGCGGGAGGCGTGACCCAGTACTTC.

Concerning this clonotype itself: No conserved phenylalanine or tryptophan is present at the end of the CDR3, so a read error is the likely explanation. The CDR3 nucleotides are TGCGCCAGCAGCTCGGAGACAGGGGTCTACAATGAGCAGTTCAGA. Protein: CASSSETGVYNEQFR. The chain has TRBV5-1 and TRBJ2-1; TRBD1 agrees at 8 bases. With 3 bases clipped from V and 3 bases from J, the junction kept 5 bases outside the gene matches. The length of the CDR3 is 15 residues. Germline V gives CDR1 SGHRS, CDR2 YFSETQ.

This clonotype was observed a few times. This sequence joins TRBV10-3 and TRBJ2-7, with TRBD1 matching 10 bases. With V trimmed by 1 base and J by 3 bases, 6 bases remained unmatched. This CDR3 is built from 16 residues. The germline V gene has CDR1 ENHRY and CDR2 SYGVKD. This CDR3 is CAISEYWDRGYYEQYF. CDR3 DNA sequence: TGTGCCATCAGTGAGTATTGGGACAGGGGCTACTACGAGCAGTACTTC.

This clonotype was counted only a few times. The rearrangement uses TRBV29-1 and TRBJ1-2, with 7 bases identical to TRBD1. From germline, CDR1 is SQVTM and CDR2 ANQGSEA. V dropped 6 bases and J dropped 0; count of bases not matched to a gene: 10. This CDR3 is built from 15 residues. CDR3 sequence reads: CSVRGQAHSNYGYTF. The CDR3 DNA reads TGCAGCGTCCGAGGACAGGCCCACTCTAACTATGGCTACACCTTC.

This clonotype was recorded only once. V is TRBV20-1 and J is TRBJ2-5; no clear D. The CDR3 is 13 amino acids. Between the trimmed V and J ends, which lost 3 bases and 3 bases, there was a span of 11 bases. The germline gives CDR1 DFQATT, CDR2 SNEGSKA (reference sequence). DNA for the CDR3: TGCAGTGCTAGTATTGACGGTGAAGAGACCCAGTACTTC. This encodes CSASIDGEETQYF.

The rearrangement joins TRBV15 to TRBJ1-6; 7 nucleotides align to TRBD1. The germline V gene encodes CDR1 LNHNV and CDR2 YYDKDF (reference sequence). The V and J ends lost 6 bases and 7 bases, in that order; junction bases with no gene match: 3. The CDR3 sequence is 13 residues long. CDR3 sequence reads: CATRGDRNSPLHF. CDR3 in DNA: TGTGCCACCAGAGGGGACAGAAATTCACCCCTCCACTTT.

The genes are TRBV6-5 and TRBJ2-1; 15 bases match TRBD2. The CDR3 length is 16 residues. The trim removed 5 bases at V and 7 bases at J, leaving 6 bases unmatched. Germline lookup yields CDR1 MNHEY and CDR2 SVGAGI. The CDR3 reads CASSQGTSGGLNEQFF. In DNA form, the CDR3 reads TGTGCCAGCAGTCAAGGGACTAGCGGGGGGTTGAATGAGCAGTTCTTC.

J is TRBJ1-1 and V is TRBV24-1; 11 bases align to TRBD1. CDR1 is KGHDR, CDR2 SFDVKD, per germline. V lost 7 bases to trimming and J lost 3 bases; unmatched junction nucleotides: 0. The CDR3 spans 13 residues. CDR3 in DNA: TGTGCCACCAGGGGACAGGGGGACACTGAAGCTTTCTTT. Translating gives CATRGQGDTEAFF.

The rearrangement links TRBV5-4 to TRBJ1-1, with D unresolved. Germline loops: CDR1 SGHNT, CDR2 YYREEE (reference sequence). This CDR3 contains 15 residues. The V end lost 4 bases, the J end lost 1 base, and 14 bases lay between the germline ends. CDR3 coding DNA: TGTGCCAGCAGCCCAAACCAGCTTTCGAACACTGAAGCTTTCTTT. Translating gives CASSPNQLSNTEAFF.

Notes on this clonotype: Germline is not matched at one junction end, which may reflect a read error. The rearrangement uses TRBV28 and TRBJ1-2; D is ambiguous. CDR1 and CDR2 (germline): MDHEN, SYDVKM. The CDR3 covers 13 residues. CDR3 sequence: CASSLVILGGYTF. DNA for the CDR3: TGCGCCAGCAGTTTAGTTATTCTCGGTGGCTACACCTTC.

The V call is TRBV2, the J call TRBJ1-1; tentative D call: TRBD1 (6 bases). This CDR3 contains 13 residues. The V and J ends lost 5 bases and 7 bases respectively, with 14 bases between them. Germline V lookup: CDR1 SNHLY, CDR2 FYNNEI. In DNA form, the CDR3 reads TGTGCCAGCAGTAAAACCAGGGGATTTGAAGCTTTCTTT. Translation gives CASSKTRGFEAFF.

A few counts support this clonotype. One junction end disagrees with the germline gene, perhaps due to a read error. V gene TRBV7-7 combines with J gene TRBJ1-3; D call uncertain. Germline V gives CDR1 SSHAT, CDR2 FNYEAQ (reference sequence). The CDR3 sequence is 15 residues long. The CDR3 nucleotides read TGTGCTAGCAGCTTAGTAGTTCCCTCTGGAAACACCATATATTTT. It is translated as CASSLVVPSGNTIYF.

The rearrangement links TRBV11-2 to TRBJ2-1; TRBD1 aligns across 9 bases. Germline trimming cut 6 bases from V and 8 bases from J; bases unmatched to any gene: 14. This CDR3 is built from 16 residues. Germline-derived CDR1 and CDR2 are SGHAT and FQNNGV. CDR3 bases: TGTGCCAGCAGACAGACCGGGACAGGGAAAGCGGATGAGCAGTTCTTC. It yields the protein CASRQTGTGKADEQFF.

V usage is TRBV5-6 and J usage is TRBJ2-7, with TRBD1 matching 8 bases. This CDR3 is 14 amino acids long. CDR1 SGHDT and CDR2 YYEEEE come from the germline V gene. Trimming took 4 bases from V and 4 from J; bases not matched to a gene: 7. CDR3 bases: TGTGCCAGCAGCAGTCCCGGGACAGGATACGAGCAGTACTTC. It translates to CASSSPGTGYEQYF. The whole variable domain, remainder taken from reference TRBV5-6 and TRBJ2-7, is DAGVTQSPTHLIKTRGQQVTLRCSPKSGHDTVSWYQQALGQGPQFIFQYYEEEERQRGNFPDRFSGHQFPNYSSELNVNALLLGDSALYLCASSSPGTGYEQYFGPGTRLTVT.

The chain joins TRBV6-5 to TRBJ2-3; TRBD2 is a possible D gene (6 bases). The CDR3 runs 16 residues. Per germline, CDR1 MNHEY and CDR2 SVGAGI. The V gene lost 6 bases and the J gene lost 2 bases, with 18 bases spanning the gap. CDR3 bases: TGTGCCAGCAGAGGAGGGGTGGCGGGGTACACAGATACGCAGTATTTT. This encodes CASRGGVAGYTDTQYF.

The chain carries TRBV7-2 and TRBJ2-1, with D possibly being TRBD2 (7 bases). The CDR3 consists of 15 residues. The V gene's germline CDR1 is SGHTA and CDR2 FQGNSA. The ends were cut back, 5 bases at V and 0 bases at J, with 11 bases in the middle. This chain's CDR3 is CASSEGGGSYNEQFF. The CDR3 DNA reads TGTGCCAGCAGCGAGGGGGGGGGCTCCTACAATGAGCAGTTCTTC.

This clonotype occurred many times. CDR3 sequence: CASRTYTDTQYF. In DNA, the CDR3 is TGTGCCAGCAGAACGTACACAGATACGCAGTATTTT. The chain is built from TRBV6-2 or TRBV6-3 and TRBJ2-3; D not resolved. Germline CDR1 reads MNHEY; CDR2 reads SVGEGT. The CDR3 contains 12 residues. V lost 6 bases to trimming and J lost 2 bases, with 6 bases between them.

The genes are TRBV3-1 and TRBJ1-5; the D is unclear. V lost 1 base and J 7 bases, leaving 5 bases between the germline ends. Germline V gives CDR1 LGHDT, CDR2 YNNKEL (reference sequence). The CDR3 loop spans 12 amino acids. Here the CDR3 reads CASSQGWQPQHF. CDR3 in DNA: TGTGCCAGCAGCCAAGGATGGCAGCCCCAGCATTTT.

This clonotype was observed at least ten times. The chain uses TRBV6-5 and TRBJ1-4; TRBD1 might be the D (6 bases). Germline V gives CDR1 MNHEY, CDR2 SVGAGI. V was shortened by 6 bases and J by 6 bases, with 17 bases between the two germline ends. The CDR3 contains 15 residues. The CDR3 reads CASSLQGPGDEKLFF. In DNA, the CDR3 is TGTGCCAGCAGCTTACAGGGTCCAGGGGATGAAAAACTGTTTTTT.

The chain uses TRBV9 and TRBJ1-3, with D hard to call. Germline CDR1 and CDR2: SGDLS and YYNGEE. V lost 4 bases, J lost 0 bases, and 11 bases lay in between. This CDR3 region has 15 residues. CDR3 residues: CASSPDFYSGNTIYF. The CDR3 nucleotides read TGTGCCAGCAGCCCCGACTTCTACTCTGGAAACACCATATATTTT.

This chain joins TRBV7-8 and TRBJ2-7; maybe TRBD1 (5 bases). Trimming pared 1 base from V and 3 bases from J, leaving 7 bases between. The CDR3 totals 13 residues. The V gene's germline CDR1 is SGHVS and CDR2 FQNEAQ. CDR3 sequence reads: CASSLVGHYEQYF. The CDR3 coding sequence is TGTGCCAGCAGCTTAGTTGGACACTACGAGCAGTACTTC.